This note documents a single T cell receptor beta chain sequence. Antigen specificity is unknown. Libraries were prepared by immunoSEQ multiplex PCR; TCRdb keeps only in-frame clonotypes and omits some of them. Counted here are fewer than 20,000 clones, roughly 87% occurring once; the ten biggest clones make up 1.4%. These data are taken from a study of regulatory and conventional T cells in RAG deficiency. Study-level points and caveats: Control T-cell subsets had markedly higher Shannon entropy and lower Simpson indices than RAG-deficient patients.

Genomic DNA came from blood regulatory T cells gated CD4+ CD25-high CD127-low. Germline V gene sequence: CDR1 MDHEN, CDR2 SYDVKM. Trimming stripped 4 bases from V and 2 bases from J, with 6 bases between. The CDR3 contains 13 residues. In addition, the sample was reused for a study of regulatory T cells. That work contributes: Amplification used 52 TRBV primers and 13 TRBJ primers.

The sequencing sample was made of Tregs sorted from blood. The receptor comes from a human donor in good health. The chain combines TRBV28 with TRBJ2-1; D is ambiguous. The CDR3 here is CASSSIPYNEQFF. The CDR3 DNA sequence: TGTGCCAGCAGTTCAATTCCCTACAATGAGCAGTTCTTC.